Presented here are 21 T cell receptor beta chains from one specimen sequenced in a study of PD-1 blockade in classical Hodgkin lymphoma. As to time point: cycle 4 day 1 (C4D1), after 6 weeks of nivolumab. After autologous stem cell transplantation all patients relapsed, and prior brentuximab vedotin exposure differed between cohorts. Profiling relied on immunoSEQ multiplex PCR, and the TCRdb table lists in-frame clones only, not all of them. The table shows tens of thousands of clones, with around 74% occurring only once. The source was peripheral blood mononuclear cells (PBMCs), collected before the fourth cycle of nivolumab. All receptors come from a human donor with classical Hodgkin lymphoma.

V usage is TRBV11-2 and J usage is TRBJ1-3; TRBD1 matches 7 bases. The junction had 9 bases not matched to a gene; V was cut back by 6 bases and J by 4 bases. The germline V gene encodes CDR1 SGHAT and CDR2 FQNNGV. This CDR3 is 15 amino acids long. CDR3 bases: TGTGCCAGCAGAACAACAGGGGTTTGGGGAAACACCATATATTTT. Amino acid sequence: CASRTTGVWGNTIYF. Full variable domain (outside the CDR3, taken from reference TRBV11-2 and TRBJ1-3): EAGVAQSPRYKIIEKRQSVAFWCNPISGHATLYWYQQILGQGPKLLIQFQNNGVVDDSQLPKDRFSAERLKGVDSTLKIQPAKLEDSAVYLCASRTTGVWGNTIYFGEGSWLTVV.

This clone appeared once. The genes are TRBV27 and TRBJ2-5, with TRBD1 identical over 12 bases. Germline-derived CDR1 and CDR2 are MNHEY and SMNVEV (reference sequence). The CDR3 spans 14 residues. V lost 6 bases, J lost 4 bases, and 3 bases stayed unmatched. The CDR3 bases are TGTGCCAGCAGCCGGGACAGGGGGCCAGAGACCCAGTACTTC. This sequence encodes CASSRDRGPETQYF.

V usage is TRBV5-1 and J usage is TRBJ1-2; perhaps TRBD1 as D (5 bases). Germline V lookup: CDR1 SGHRS, CDR2 YFSETQ. The CDR3 has 13 residues. V lost 5 bases and J 8 bases, leaving 16 bases between the germline ends. Here the CDR3 reads CASRDTDLAGYTF. The CDR3 DNA reads TGCGCCAGCAGGGACACCGATCTGGCAGGCTACACCTTC.

This chain joins TRBV5-6 and TRBJ2-5; 9 bases line up with TRBD1. The germline V gene has CDR1 SGHDT and CDR2 YYEEEE. The CDR3 has 16 amino acids. V lost 4 bases and J lost 6; bases outside the gene matches: 13. The CDR3: CASSLGVGTGIQTQYF. CDR3 coding DNA: TGTGCCAGCAGCCTGGGGGTAGGGACAGGGATACAGACCCAGTACTTC. Together with reference TRBV5-6 and TRBJ2-5, the CDR3 gives the full variable domain: DAGVTQSPTHLIKTRGQQVTLRCSPKSGHDTVSWYQQALGQGPQFIFQYYEEEERQRGNFPDRFSGHQFPNYSSELNVNALLLGDSALYLCASSLGVGTGIQTQYFGPGTRLLVL.

CDR3 DNA sequence: TGCGCCAGCAGCCAGTGGGGACAGGGGGCTAGGTATGGCTACACCTTC. Translating gives CASSQWGQGARYGYTF. The V gene is TRBV5-1, the J gene TRBJ1-2; 12 bases are a match to TRBD1. V trimming: 4 bases; J trimming: 5 bases; junction bases outside the gene matches: 9. The germline CDR1 and CDR2 sequences are SGHRS and YFSETQ. This CDR3 has 16 amino acids.

The chain couples TRBV4-3 to TRBJ1-4; 10 nucleotides line up with TRBD1. V was clipped by 3 bases and J by 2 bases; unmatched bases: 12. The CDR3 extends over 19 amino acids. The germline V gene has CDR1 LGHNA and CDR2 YSLEER. CDR3 protein: CASSQKTGTGVYTNEKLFF. DNA for the CDR3: TGCGCCAGCAGCCAGAAAACCGGGACAGGGGTTTATACTAATGAAAAACTGTTTTTT.

This clone was recorded a few times. V and J are TRBV6-5 and TRBJ2-7, with D uncertain. The CDR3 length is 12 residues. Per germline, CDR1 MNHEY and CDR2 SVGAGI. Trimming took 2 bases from V and 7 from J, leaving 9 bases between them. CDR3 coding DNA: TGTGCCAGCAGTTACCCCCCGTGGGAGCAGTACTTC. Its translation: CASSYPPWEQYF.

Notes on this clone: The sample contains more than one DNA sequence encoding this CDR3. The chain links TRBV18 to TRBJ2-5, with no clear D. Trimming cost V 3 bases and J 1 base, with 0 bases left between them. From germline, CDR1 is KGHSH and CDR2 LQKENI. This CDR3 has 11 residues. The CDR3, as DNA: TGTGCCAGCTCACCCCAAGAGACCCAGTACTTC. As protein: CASSPQETQYF.

The chain uses TRBV13 and TRBJ1-1; 7 bases match TRBD1. Germline V lookup: CDR1 PRHDT, CDR2 FYEKMQ (reference sequence). V was clipped by 4 bases and J by 6 bases; unmatched bases: 11. CDR3 length equals 15 residues. The CDR3 bases are TGTGCCAGCAGCTACATTCCCAGGGGGTTGGCTGAAGCTTTCTTT. Amino acids: CASSYIPRGLAEAFF.

This chain connects TRBV7-8 to TRBJ2-2; D not resolved. The CDR3 spans 17 residues. Deletions cut 1 base from V and 1 base from J, with 13 bases between. The germline V gene has CDR1 SGHVS and CDR2 FQNEAQ. CDR3: CASSLVFSQVNTGELFF. The CDR3 coding sequence is TGTGCCAGCAGCTTAGTTTTTAGTCAGGTGAACACCGGGGAGCTGTTTTTT.

The V gene is TRBV30, the J gene TRBJ1-3; no clear D gene. In germline, CDR1 is GTSNPN, CDR2 SVGIG (reference sequence). This CDR3 comprises 17 residues. Trimming removed 3 bases at V and 0 bases at J, with 18 bases between. The CDR3 loop reads CAWSGPGLSTSGNTIYF. The DNA for the CDR3 is TGTGCCTGGAGCGGTCCCGGCCTCTCTACCTCTGGAAACACCATATATTTT.

This sequence joins TRBV7-8 and TRBJ2-1; unclear D gene. The V end was cut by 3 bases, the J end by 7 bases, with 13 bases between. The V gene's germline CDR1 is SGHVS and CDR2 FQNEAQ. CDR3 size: 14 residues. CDR3 protein: CASSFRGSTNEQFF. CDR3 coding DNA: TGTGCCAGCAGCTTCAGAGGATCGACGAATGAGCAGTTCTTC.

J is TRBJ2-7 and V is TRBV4-3, with D maybe TRBD1 (6 bases). The germline V gene encodes CDR1 LGHNA and CDR2 YSLEER. CDR3 length: 14 residues. V lost 2 bases and J 5 bases, leaving 13 bases between the germline ends. DNA for the CDR3: TGCGCCAGCAGCCAAACCACTAGGGGGAACGAGCAGTACTTC. Translating gives CASSQTTRGNEQYF.

This clone was seen a few times. The chain employs TRBV28 and TRBJ1-1; D is ambiguous. Germline assignment: CDR1 MDHEN and CDR2 SYDVKM. The CDR3 contains 14 residues. Trimming shortened V by 2 bases and J by 4 bases, and 11 bases separated the two germline ends. The chain's CDR3 is CASSLLPRTTEAFF. For the CDR3, the DNA is TGTGCCAGCAGTTTACTCCCCAGGACCACTGAAGCTTTCTTT.

This chain connects TRBV29-1 to TRBJ2-3; D assignment may be TRBD1 or TRBD2 (5 bases each). From germline, CDR1 is SQVTM and CDR2 ANQGSEA. The CDR3 extends over 14 amino acids. V lost 6 bases, J lost 0 bases, and 13 bases lay in between. The CDR3 nucleotides are TGCAGCGTCCTAAGGGACGGTAGCACAGATACGCAGTATTTT. This translates into CSVLRDGSTDTQYF.

This clone counts as large. The chain employs TRBV4-1 and TRBJ2-5; D perhaps matches TRBD2 (5 bases). Trimming removed 4 bases at V and 4 bases at J, with 10 bases between. The germline V gene has CDR1 MGHRA and CDR2 YSYEKL. CDR3 length: 13 residues. Written as DNA, the CDR3 is TGCGCCAGCAGCCCTCGGGGTGCAGAGACCCAGTACTTC. This translates into CASSPRGAETQYF.

This sequence joins TRBV7-2 and TRBJ2-5; D unresolved. V lost 0 bases and J 0 bases, leaving 5 bases between the germline ends. Per germline, CDR1 SGHTA and CDR2 FQGNSA. CDR3 size: 14 residues. As DNA, the CDR3 is TGTGCCAGCAGCTTAGCTCAGAACCAAGAGACCCAGTACTTC. Translated, it gives CASSLAQNQETQYF.

V gene TRBV30 combines with J gene TRBJ2-2, with 11 bases that match TRBD2. The CDR3 is 17 amino acids. In germline, CDR1 is GTSNPN, CDR2 SVGIG (reference sequence). V trimming: 4 bases; J trimming: 1 base; junction bases outside the gene matches: 8. CDR3 sequence: CAWTGLAAIWNTGELFF. The DNA for the CDR3 is TGTGCCTGGACGGGACTAGCGGCAATTTGGAACACCGGGGAGCTGTTTTTT.

The table lists this clone with many counts. Germline and junction disagree at one end, which may indicate a read error. V is TRBV7-9 and J is TRBJ2-1; a weak D match, TRBD1 (6 bases). This CDR3 is built from 13 residues. CDR1 and CDR2 (germline): SEHNR, FQNEAQ (reference sequence). CDR3 in DNA: TGTGCTAGCAGCTTGAATTCGGACAGTCCCCAGTTCTTC. Translation gives CASSLNSDSPQFF.

V is TRBV4-1 and J is TRBJ2-3; D might be TRBD2 (5 bases). This CDR3 comprises 14 residues. Germline values: CDR1 MGHRA, CDR2 YSYEKL. V lost 1 base to trimming and J lost 3 bases, with 8 bases between them. The CDR3 protein is CASSQGSGTDTQYF. The CDR3 nucleotides are TGCGCCAGCAGCCAAGGATCGGGGACAGATACGCAGTATTTT.

V and J are TRBV28 and TRBJ2-3, with 9 bases identical to TRBD2. CDR1 is MDHEN and CDR2 is SYDVKM in the germline V gene. The CDR3 sequence is 16 residues long. Trimming cost V 4 bases and J 0 bases; bases outside gene matches: 5. The CDR3 bases are TGTGCCAGCAGTTGGTCCCTAGCGGGAAGCACAGATACGCAGTATTTT. Residues: CASSWSLAGSTDTQYF. The whole variable domain, remainder taken from reference TRBV28 and TRBJ2-3, is DVKVTQSSRYLVKRTGEKVFLECVQDMDHENMFWYRQDPGLGLRLIYFSYDVKMKEKGDIPEGYSVSREKKERFSLILESASTNQTSMYLCASSWSLAGSTDTQYFGPGTRLTVL.